The rows below give T cell receptor beta chains drawn from one sample of a study of T cells after yellow fever vaccination. TCRdb analysed the 5' RACE reads with MiXCR anew, one entry per CDR3 protein. The data contain 78,000 or so distinct CDR3 sequences, 7.3% of them singletons. This specimen was CD8+ T cells sorted from PBMCs, taken approximately 11 days after the first yellow fever vaccination. The receptor set was obtained from a man younger than 35 who received the YFV17D yellow fever vaccine. Both conserved end residues are part of each CDR3. D genes are given only for firm matches. Size is stated for part of the rows, as once, few or many counts, or as a class when the clone is expanded.

j_call: TRBJ2-1; clone_size: few; d_call: TRBD2; v_call: TRBV18; cdr3_nt: TGTGCCAGCTCAACGACTAGCGGTGAGCAGTTCTTC; cdr3_aa: CASSTTSGEQFF
j_call: TRBJ1-5; clone_size: medium-sized; d_call: NA; v_call: TRBV20-1; cdr3_nt: TGCAGTGCTAGAGATTTGCCGGGTAATCAGCCCCAGCATTTT; cdr3_aa: CSARDLPGNQPQHF
j_call: TRBJ1-2; clone_size: many; d_call: NA; v_call: TRBV20-1; cdr3_nt: TGCAGTGCTAGAGACAGGGGATTCGATGGCTACACCTTC; cdr3_aa: CSARDRGFDGYTF
j_call: TRBJ2-1; clone_size: few; d_call: NA; v_call: TRBV7-9; cdr3_nt: TGTGCCAGCGGCGACAATTACAATGAGCAGTTCTTC; cdr3_aa: CASGDNYNEQFF
j_call: TRBJ2-3; clone_size: few; d_call: NA; v_call: TRBV11-2; cdr3_nt: TGTGCCAGCAGCTTAGGGAGTAGAAGCACAGATACGCAGTATTTT; cdr3_aa: CASSLGSRSTDTQYF
j_call: TRBJ2-5; clone_size: many; d_call: NA; v_call: TRBV6-5; cdr3_nt: TGTGCCAGCAGTTACTCTGGCAGGGCGGGGGAGACCCAGTACTTC; cdr3_aa: CASSYSGRAGETQYF
j_call: TRBJ2-1; clone_size: many; d_call: TRBD1; v_call: TRBV15; cdr3_nt: TGTGCCACCAGCAGCGGGCCGGGACAGGGTTTCAATGAGCAGTTCTTC; cdr3_aa: CATSSGPGQGFNEQFF
j_call: TRBJ1-5; clone_size: NA; d_call: NA; v_call: TRBV7-2; cdr3_nt: TGTGCCAGCAGCTTAGCTCCGGGCGGCAATCAGCCCCAGCATTTT; cdr3_aa: CASSLAPGGNQPQHF
j_call: TRBJ1-6; clone_size: many; d_call: NA; v_call: TRBV28; cdr3_nt: TGTGCCAGCACCCTCTTAAGCTCCTATAATTCACCCCTCCACTTT; cdr3_aa: CASTLLSSYNSPLHF
j_call: TRBJ2-3; clone_size: few; d_call: TRBD2; v_call: TRBV30; cdr3_nt: TGTGCCTGGAGTCATCTAGCGGGGGGTCTAGATACGCAGTATTTT; cdr3_aa: CAWSHLAGGLDTQYF
j_call: TRBJ2-3; clone_size: few; d_call: TRBD2; v_call: TRBV4-1; cdr3_nt: TGCGCCAGCAGCCAAGAATCCGGGGGGGCCATAGATACGCAGTATTTT; cdr3_aa: CASSQESGGAIDTQYF
j_call: TRBJ2-3; clone_size: many; d_call: TRBD2; v_call: TRBV7-3; cdr3_nt: TGTGCCAGCAGCCGAAGAGCGGGGGGGAGGGCAGATACGCAGTATTTT; cdr3_aa: CASSRRAGGRADTQYF
j_call: TRBJ1-4; clone_size: many; d_call: TRBD1; v_call: TRBV6-4; cdr3_nt: TGTGCCAGCAGTCCAGGACAGGGAAATGAAAAACTGTTTTTT; cdr3_aa: CASSPGQGNEKLFF
j_call: TRBJ2-1; clone_size: many; d_call: NA; v_call: TRBV19; cdr3_nt: TGTGCCAGTAGTTGGCGTGCGGGCAATGAGCAGTTCTTC; cdr3_aa: CASSWRAGNEQFF
j_call: TRBJ2-2; clone_size: NA; d_call: NA; v_call: TRBV12-3/TRBV12-4; cdr3_nt: TGTGCCAGCAGTTCCCCCCGACTGGGCCTGAACACCGGGGAGCTGTTTTTT; cdr3_aa: CASSSPRLGLNTGELFF
j_call: TRBJ2-7; clone_size: NA; d_call: NA; v_call: TRBV27; cdr3_nt: TGTGCCAGCAGCCAAGGACAGTGGATCTACGAGCAGTACTTC; cdr3_aa: CASSQGQWIYEQYF
j_call: TRBJ2-7; clone_size: many; d_call: NA; v_call: TRBV7-8; cdr3_nt: TGTGCCAGCAGCTTAGACCGCTTGGTCTCCTACGAGCAGTACTTC; cdr3_aa: CASSLDRLVSYEQYF
j_call: TRBJ2-1; clone_size: NA; d_call: NA; v_call: TRBV28; cdr3_nt: TGTGCCAGCAGTTTAGAAGGGGATGAGCAGTTCTTC; cdr3_aa: CASSLEGDEQFF
j_call: TRBJ1-4; clone_size: many; d_call: NA; v_call: TRBV12-3/TRBV12-4; cdr3_nt: TGTGCCAGCAGTTTAAAGGAGGACGAAAAACTGTTTTTT; cdr3_aa: CASSLKEDEKLFF
j_call: TRBJ2-2; clone_size: many; d_call: NA; v_call: TRBV10-3; cdr3_nt: TGTGCCATCAGTGAACGGGGATCGAACACCGGGGAGCTGTTTTTT; cdr3_aa: CAISERGSNTGELFF
j_call: TRBJ1-3; clone_size: NA; d_call: NA; v_call: TRBV29-1; cdr3_nt: TGCAGCGTTGAGACAGCCTCTGGAAACACCATATATTTT; cdr3_aa: CSVETASGNTIYF
j_call: TRBJ2-3; clone_size: many; d_call: TRBD1; v_call: TRBV4-1; cdr3_nt: TGCGCCAGCAGCCTAAGGACAGGTCCTAGCACAGATACGCAGTATTTT; cdr3_aa: CASSLRTGPSTDTQYF
j_call: TRBJ2-3; clone_size: few; d_call: TRBD1; v_call: TRBV7-9; cdr3_nt: TGTGCCAGCAGCTTATTTTCGGACAGGGGGACAGATACGCAGTATTTT; cdr3_aa: CASSLFSDRGTDTQYF
j_call: TRBJ2-1; clone_size: many; d_call: TRBD2; v_call: TRBV11-2; cdr3_nt: TGTGCCAGCAGCTCTAGCGGGGGCTTAGGGCGGAAGCAGTTCTTC; cdr3_aa: CASSSSGGLGRKQFF
j_call: TRBJ1-2; clone_size: many; d_call: NA; v_call: TRBV4-1; cdr3_nt: TGCGCCAGCAGCCGAACCGGGACTCCAGAGTATGGCTACACCTTC; cdr3_aa: CASSRTGTPEYGYTF
j_call: TRBJ1-1; clone_size: many; d_call: NA; v_call: TRBV4-1; cdr3_nt: TGCGCCAGCAGCCAAGGACAGAACACTGAAGCTTTCTTT; cdr3_aa: CASSQGQNTEAFF
j_call: TRBJ2-7; clone_size: many; d_call: NA; v_call: TRBV20-1; cdr3_nt: TGCAGTGCTAGGGGGCCGCTCCTTCAGCCCTACGAGCAGTACTTC; cdr3_aa: CSARGPLLQPYEQYF
j_call: TRBJ2-5; clone_size: many; d_call: NA; v_call: TRBV4-2; cdr3_nt: TGTGCCAGCAGCCAACTATACCCCCCAGGGTTGGAGACCCAGTACTTC; cdr3_aa: CASSQLYPPGLETQYF
j_call: TRBJ2-1; clone_size: few; d_call: NA; v_call: TRBV7-2; cdr3_nt: TGTGCCAGCAGCTTAGTCCCAGGGATTGCCTACAATGAGCAGTTCTTC; cdr3_aa: CASSLVPGIAYNEQFF
j_call: TRBJ2-1; clone_size: NA; d_call: TRBD2; v_call: TRBV7-9; cdr3_nt: TGTGCCAGCAGCTTGACTAGCGGGGGGGCGAGAAATGAGCAGTTCTTC; cdr3_aa: CASSLTSGGARNEQFF
j_call: TRBJ2-5; clone_size: many; d_call: NA; v_call: TRBV3-1; cdr3_nt: TGTGCCAGCAGCCCCCGGGGCAGCAGACAAGAGACCCAGTACTTC; cdr3_aa: CASSPRGSRQETQYF
j_call: TRBJ1-1; clone_size: many; d_call: NA; v_call: TRBV12-3/TRBV12-4; cdr3_nt: TGTGCCAGCATTGAAGGCACTGAAGCTTTCTTT; cdr3_aa: CASIEGTEAFF
j_call: TRBJ2-6; clone_size: many; d_call: NA; v_call: TRBV27; cdr3_nt: TGTGCCAGCAGTTTATTGTATGGGGCCAACGTCCTGACTTTC; cdr3_aa: CASSLLYGANVLTF
j_call: TRBJ2-7; clone_size: NA; d_call: TRBD1; v_call: TRBV12-3/TRBV12-4; cdr3_nt: TGTGCCAGCAGTGCGACAGGGGTAAACGAGCAGTACTTC; cdr3_aa: CASSATGVNEQYF
j_call: TRBJ2-1; clone_size: many; d_call: TRBD2; v_call: TRBV15; cdr3_nt: TGTGCCACCAGCAGAGAGAGCGGGGGGGCCTACAATGAGCAGTTCTTC; cdr3_aa: CATSRESGGAYNEQFF
j_call: TRBJ1-1; clone_size: NA; d_call: NA; v_call: TRBV11-2; cdr3_nt: TGTGCCAGCAGCCGATCTCACCCGGCGGACACTGAAGCTTTCTTT; cdr3_aa: CASSRSHPADTEAFF
j_call: TRBJ2-1; clone_size: many; d_call: NA; v_call: TRBV7-9; cdr3_nt: TGTGCCAGCAGCGACGGGACTGGAAGCTCCTACAATGAGCAGTTCTTC; cdr3_aa: CASSDGTGSSYNEQFF
j_call: TRBJ1-1; clone_size: few; d_call: NA; v_call: TRBV12-3/TRBV12-4; cdr3_nt: TGTGCCAGCAGTCCCAATCGGCATACTGAAGCTTTCTTT; cdr3_aa: CASSPNRHTEAFF
j_call: TRBJ1-4; clone_size: few; d_call: NA; v_call: TRBV6-5; cdr3_nt: TGTGCCAGCAGTTATCTGTCTTTAGCAAAGGGACTGTTTTTT; cdr3_aa: CASSYLSLAKGLFF
j_call: TRBJ2-3; clone_size: many; d_call: NA; v_call: TRBV5-6; cdr3_nt: TGTGCCAGCAGCCTTTTGAGGGGACTCAGCACAGATACGCAGTATTTT; cdr3_aa: CASSLLRGLSTDTQYF
j_call: TRBJ2-7; clone_size: NA; d_call: NA; v_call: TRBV5-6; cdr3_nt: TGTGCCAGCAGCCTGGGGCTCATCTCAGGCGAGCAGTACTTC; cdr3_aa: CASSLGLISGEQYF
j_call: TRBJ2-7; clone_size: many; d_call: TRBD1; v_call: TRBV11-2; cdr3_nt: TGTGCCAGCAGCTTAATCGGAGTTGAAGCGACAGGGGTAGGAGAGCAGTACTTC; cdr3_aa: CASSLIGVEATGVGEQYF
j_call: TRBJ1-1; clone_size: many; d_call: NA; v_call: TRBV5-5; cdr3_nt: TGTGCCAGCAGCTTGTGGGCGGGGGAGGTGAACACTGAAGCTTTCTTT; cdr3_aa: CASSLWAGEVNTEAFF
j_call: TRBJ2-7; clone_size: few; d_call: TRBD2; v_call: TRBV5-1; cdr3_nt: TGCGCCAGCACCTCCGAGGGGGATAGCGGGGGCTACGAGCAGTACTTC; cdr3_aa: CASTSEGDSGGYEQYF
j_call: TRBJ1-2; clone_size: many; d_call: NA; v_call: TRBV6-2/TRBV6-3; cdr3_nt: TGTGCCAGCAGTTACGTAGGGGACTATGGCTACACCTTC; cdr3_aa: CASSYVGDYGYTF
j_call: TRBJ2-1; clone_size: few; d_call: NA; v_call: TRBV11-2; cdr3_nt: TGTGCCAGCAGCTTAAAACAGGGATTTGGCAACTCCTATGAGCAGTTCTTC; cdr3_aa: CASSLKQGFGNSYEQFF
j_call: TRBJ2-5; clone_size: NA; d_call: NA; v_call: TRBV7-9; cdr3_nt: TGTGCCAGCAGCTTACTCAGTCAAGAGACCCAGTACTTC; cdr3_aa: CASSLLSQETQYF
j_call: TRBJ1-2; clone_size: few; d_call: NA; v_call: TRBV4-3; cdr3_nt: TGCGCCAGCAGCCAAGATACTGTCAGGGGATATGGCTACACCTTC; cdr3_aa: CASSQDTVRGYGYTF
j_call: TRBJ1-5; clone_size: NA; d_call: NA; v_call: TRBV7-9; cdr3_nt: TGTGCCAGCAGCTTAGCGGGTTGGGGCAATCAGCCCCAGCATTTT; cdr3_aa: CASSLAGWGNQPQHF